These T cell receptor beta chains were read from a single sample in a study of glioma-infiltrating T cells after dendritic cell vaccination. The protocol was immunoSEQ multiplex PCR, while the TCRdb copy is restricted to in-frame clones and leaves out a portion. The sample lists around 96,000 clones, roughly 83% occurring once. The sequences come from blood, collected before dendritic cell vaccination. These receptors all come from a human donor with glioblastoma. The CDR3 runs from the conserved cysteine through the conserved F or W. D genes are given only for firm matches. For some rows the clone size is stated as once, few or many, or as a class when expanded; others skip it.

TRBV6-6	TRBJ1-1	.	14	.	CASSYGGGSTEAFF	TGTGCCAGCAGTTACGGGGGGGGCAGCACTGAAGCTTTCTTT
TRBV9	TRBJ1-2	TRBD1	16	few	CASSAGSTGTDYGYTF	TGTGCCAGCAGCGCGGGAAGCACCGGGACAGACTATGGCTACACCTTC
TRBV2	TRBJ1-2	.	13	few	CASGREWDYGYTF	TGTGCCAGCGGGAGGGAATGGGACTATGGCTACACCTTC
TRBV4-1	TRBJ1-2	.	16	.	CASSQGLPWDYGGDTF	TGCGCCAGCAGCCAAGGCCTCCCCTGGGACTATGGAGGCGACACCTTC
TRBV5-4	TRBJ1-2	TRBD1	12	.	CASSPGQAGYTF	TGTGCCAGCAGCCCCGGACAGGCTGGCTACACCTTC
TRBV4-1	TRBJ1-2	TRBD1	13	.	CASSGQGASGYTF	TGCGCCAGCAGCGGACAGGGGGCGAGTGGCTACACCTTC
TRBV28	TRBJ2-7	TRBD1	15	.	CASSLLDRTGFEQYF	TGTGCCAGCAGTTTGCTGGATAGGACAGGGTTCGAGCAGTACTTC
TRBV28	TRBJ2-7	.	13	.	CASRKGTSLEQYF	TGTGCCAGCAGGAAAGGGACATCCTTGGAGCAGTACTTC
TRBV5-1	TRBJ2-5	.	14	.	CASSQRTGQETQYF	TGCGCCAGCAGCCAGAGGACTGGACAAGAGACCCAGTACTTC
TRBV29-1	TRBJ2-1	TRBD1	12	.	CSAIQGAREQFF	TGCAGCGCGATACAGGGGGCGCGTGAGCAGTTCTTC
TRBV19	TRBJ2-7	TRBD1	15	many	CASRDRGGSSYEQYF	TGTGCCAGCCGGGACAGGGGAGGGTCCTCCTACGAGCAGTACTTC
TRBV5-1	TRBJ1-1	TRBD1	15	.	CASSLEPGAGGKAFF	TGCGCCAGCAGCTTGGAACCTGGGGCAGGGGGTAAGGCTTTCTTT
TRBV19	TRBJ2-7	TRBD1	20	.	CASSSPGQRATSIFSYEQYF	TGTGCCAGTAGTTCCCCGGGACAGCGAGCTACTTCCATTTTCTCCTACGAGCAGTACTTC